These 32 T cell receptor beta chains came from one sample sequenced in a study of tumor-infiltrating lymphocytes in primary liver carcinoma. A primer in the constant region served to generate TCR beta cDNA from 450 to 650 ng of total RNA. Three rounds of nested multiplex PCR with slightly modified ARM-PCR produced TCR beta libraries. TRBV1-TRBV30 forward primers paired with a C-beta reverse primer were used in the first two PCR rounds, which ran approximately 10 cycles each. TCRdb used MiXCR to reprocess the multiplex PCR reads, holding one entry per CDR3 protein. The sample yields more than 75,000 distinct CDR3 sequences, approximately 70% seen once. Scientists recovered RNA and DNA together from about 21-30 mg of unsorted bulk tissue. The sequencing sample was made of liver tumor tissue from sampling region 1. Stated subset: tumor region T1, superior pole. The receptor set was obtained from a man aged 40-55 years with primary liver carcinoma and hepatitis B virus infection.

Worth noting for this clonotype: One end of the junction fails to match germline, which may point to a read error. CDR3 protein: CACSSRVVTNTWELFF. The CDR3 region has the DNA TGTGCTTGCAGCTCTAGGGTGGTAACGAACACCTGGGAGCTGTTTTTT. The V and J genes are TRBV11-2 and TRBJ2-2, with D hard to call. The germline CDR1 and CDR2 sequences are SGHAT and FQNNGV. CDR3 length equals 16 residues.

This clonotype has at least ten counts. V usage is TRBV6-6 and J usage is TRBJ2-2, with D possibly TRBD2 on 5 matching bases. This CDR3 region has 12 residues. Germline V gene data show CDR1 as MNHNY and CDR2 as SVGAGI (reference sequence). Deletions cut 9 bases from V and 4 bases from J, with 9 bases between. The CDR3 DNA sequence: TGTGCCAGTCACCGGGGCACCGGGGAGCTGTTTTTT. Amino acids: CASHRGTGELFF.

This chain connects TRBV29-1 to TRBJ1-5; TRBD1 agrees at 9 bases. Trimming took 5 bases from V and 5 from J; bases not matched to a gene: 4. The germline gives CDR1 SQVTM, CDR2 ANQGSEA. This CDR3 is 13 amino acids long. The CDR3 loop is CSVIQGADQPQHF. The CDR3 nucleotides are TGCAGCGTTATACAGGGGGCAGATCAGCCCCAGCATTTT.

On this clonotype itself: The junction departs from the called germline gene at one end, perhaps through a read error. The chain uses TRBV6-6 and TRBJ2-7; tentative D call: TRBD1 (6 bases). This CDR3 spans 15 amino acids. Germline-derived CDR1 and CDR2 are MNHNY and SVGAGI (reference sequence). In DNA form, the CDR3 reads TGTGCCAGCAGTTATCACCGGGACAACTCCTACAAGCAGTACTTC. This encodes CASSYHRDNSYKQYF.

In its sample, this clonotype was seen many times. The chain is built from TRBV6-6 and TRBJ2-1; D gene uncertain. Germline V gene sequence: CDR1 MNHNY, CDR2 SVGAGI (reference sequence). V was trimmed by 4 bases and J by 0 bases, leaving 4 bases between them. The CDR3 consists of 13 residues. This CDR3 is CASSSPSYNEQFF. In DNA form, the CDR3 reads TGTGCCAGCAGTTCCCCCTCCTACAATGAGCAGTTCTTC.

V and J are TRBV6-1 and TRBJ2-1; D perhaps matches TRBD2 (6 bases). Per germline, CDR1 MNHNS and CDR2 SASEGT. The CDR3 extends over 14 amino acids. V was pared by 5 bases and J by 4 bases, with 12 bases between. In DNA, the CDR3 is TGTGCCAGCAGTTCCAGTAGCGGATACAATGAGCAGTTCTTC. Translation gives CASSSSSGYNEQFF.

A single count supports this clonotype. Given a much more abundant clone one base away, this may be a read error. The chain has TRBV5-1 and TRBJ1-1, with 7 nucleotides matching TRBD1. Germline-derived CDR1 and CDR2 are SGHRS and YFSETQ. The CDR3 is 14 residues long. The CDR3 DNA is TGCGCCAGCCGTATATGGACAGGTGGCACTGAAGCTTTATTT. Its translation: CASRIWTGGTEALF. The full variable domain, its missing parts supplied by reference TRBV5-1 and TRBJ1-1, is KAGVTQTPRYLIKTRGQQVTLSCSPISGHRSVSWYQQTPGQGLQFLFEYFSETQRNKGNFPGRFSGRQFSNSRSEMNVSTLELGDSALYLCASRIWTGGTEALFGQGTRLTVV.

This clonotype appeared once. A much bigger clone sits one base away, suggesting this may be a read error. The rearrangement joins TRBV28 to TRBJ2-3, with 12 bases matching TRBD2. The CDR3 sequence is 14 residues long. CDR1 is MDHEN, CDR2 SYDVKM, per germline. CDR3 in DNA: TGTTCCAGCAACCTAGCGGGAGGGCCAAATACGCAGTATTTT. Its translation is CSSNLAGGPNTQYF.

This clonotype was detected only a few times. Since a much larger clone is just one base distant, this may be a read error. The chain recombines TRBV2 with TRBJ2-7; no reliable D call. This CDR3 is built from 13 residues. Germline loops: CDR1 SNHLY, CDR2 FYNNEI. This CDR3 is CAGSTQRLYEQYF. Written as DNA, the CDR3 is TGTGCCGGCAGCACCCAAAGATTATACGAGCAGTACTTC. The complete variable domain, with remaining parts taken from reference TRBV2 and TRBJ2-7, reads EPEVTQTPSHQVTQMGQEVILRCVPISNHLYFYWYRQILGQKVEFLVSFYNNEISEKSEIFDDQFSVERPDGSNFTLKIRSTKLEDSAMYFCAGSTQRLYEQYFGPGTRLTVT.

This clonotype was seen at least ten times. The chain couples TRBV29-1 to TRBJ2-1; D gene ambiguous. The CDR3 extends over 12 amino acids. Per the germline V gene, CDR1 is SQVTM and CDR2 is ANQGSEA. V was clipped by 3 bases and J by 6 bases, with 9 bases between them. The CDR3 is CSVDQESNEQFF. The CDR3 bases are TGCAGCGTTGATCAGGAATCCAATGAGCAGTTCTTC.

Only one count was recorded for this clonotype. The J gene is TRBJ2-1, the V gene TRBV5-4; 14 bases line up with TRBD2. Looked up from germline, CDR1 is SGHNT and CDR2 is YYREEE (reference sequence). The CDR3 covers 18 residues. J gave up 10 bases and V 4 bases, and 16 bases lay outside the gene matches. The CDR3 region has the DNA TGTGCCAGCAGCCAAGGACTAGCGGGAGGTGGGCCCTACGACGAGCAGTTCTTC. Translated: CASSQGLAGGGPYDEQFF. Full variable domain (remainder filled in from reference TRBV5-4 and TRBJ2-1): ETGVTQSPTHLIKTRGQQVTLRCSSQSGHNTVSWYQQALGQGPQFIFQYYREEENGRGNFPPRFSGLQFPNYSSELNVNALELDDSALYLCASSQGLAGGGPYDEQFFGPGTRLTVL.

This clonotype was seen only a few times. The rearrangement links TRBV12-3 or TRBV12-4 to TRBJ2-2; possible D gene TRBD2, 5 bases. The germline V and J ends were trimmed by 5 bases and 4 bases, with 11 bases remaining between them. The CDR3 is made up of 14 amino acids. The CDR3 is CASSRGLTTGELFF. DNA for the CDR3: TGTGCCAGCAGTCGAGGACTGACCACCGGGGAGCTGTTTTTT.

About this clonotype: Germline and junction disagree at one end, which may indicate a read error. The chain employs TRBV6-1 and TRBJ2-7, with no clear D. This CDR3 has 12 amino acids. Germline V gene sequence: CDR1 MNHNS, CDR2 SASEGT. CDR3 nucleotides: TGTTCCAGCAGTGAAGCGCTCGGCAAGCAGTACTTC. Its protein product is CSSSEALGKQYF.

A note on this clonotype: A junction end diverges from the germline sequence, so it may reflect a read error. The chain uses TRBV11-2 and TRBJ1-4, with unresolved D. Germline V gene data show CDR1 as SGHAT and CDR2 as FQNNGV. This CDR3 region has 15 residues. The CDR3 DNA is TGTGCCAACAGCCTAGTGAGCAGGCCGAATGAAAAACTGTTTTTT. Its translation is CANSLVSRPNEKLFF.

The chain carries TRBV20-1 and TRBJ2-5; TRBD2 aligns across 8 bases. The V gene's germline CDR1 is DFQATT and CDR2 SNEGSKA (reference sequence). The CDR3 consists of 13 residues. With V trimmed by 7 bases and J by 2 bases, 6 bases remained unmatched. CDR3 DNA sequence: TGCAGTGGTAATAGCGGGAATCAAGAGACCCAGTACTTC. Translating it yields CSGNSGNQETQYF.

CDR3 sequence (DNA): TGTGCCAGCAGCTTAGGCCTAGCGAACACTGAAGCTTTCTTT. This codes for CASSLGLANTEAFF. This rearrangement joins TRBV7-3 to TRBJ1-1; no clear D. This CDR3 is 14 amino acids long. Germline CDR1 and CDR2: SGHTA and FQGTGA. Deletions cut 2 bases from V and 1 base from J, with 8 bases between. The variable domain in full, with the rest retrieved from reference TRBV7-3 and TRBJ1-1, is GAGVSQTPSNKVTEKGKYVELRCDPISGHTALYWYRQSLGQGPEFLIYFQGTGAADDSGLPNDRFFAVRPEGSVSTLKIQRTERGDSAVYLCASSLGLANTEAFFGQGTRLTVV.

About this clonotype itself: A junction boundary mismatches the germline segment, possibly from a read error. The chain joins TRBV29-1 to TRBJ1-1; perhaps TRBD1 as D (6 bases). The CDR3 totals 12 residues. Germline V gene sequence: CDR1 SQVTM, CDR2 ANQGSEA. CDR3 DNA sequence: TGCAGCGTTGGTGGGGGGGGCACTGAAGCTTCCTTT. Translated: CSVGGGGTEASF.

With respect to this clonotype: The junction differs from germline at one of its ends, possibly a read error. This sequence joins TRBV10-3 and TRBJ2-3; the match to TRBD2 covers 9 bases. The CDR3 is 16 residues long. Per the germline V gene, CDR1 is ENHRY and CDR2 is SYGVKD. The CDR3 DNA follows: TGTGCCATCACCCCGACTGGCGGGAGGGTACCCGATACGCAGAATTTT. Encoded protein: CAITPTGGRVPDTQNF.

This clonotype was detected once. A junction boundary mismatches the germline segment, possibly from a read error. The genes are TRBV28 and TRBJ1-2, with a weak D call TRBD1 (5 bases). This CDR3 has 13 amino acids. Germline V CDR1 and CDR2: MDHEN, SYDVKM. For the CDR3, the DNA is TGTGCCAGTAGTCTCCGGGACTACTATGGCTACGCCTTC. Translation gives CASSLRDYYGYAF.

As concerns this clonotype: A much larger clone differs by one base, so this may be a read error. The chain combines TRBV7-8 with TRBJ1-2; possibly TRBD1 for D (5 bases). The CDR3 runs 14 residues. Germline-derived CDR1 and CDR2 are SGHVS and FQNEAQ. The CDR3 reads CASSLAGTNYGHTF. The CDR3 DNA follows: TGTGCCAGCAGCTTAGCCGGGACTAACTATGGCCACACCTTC. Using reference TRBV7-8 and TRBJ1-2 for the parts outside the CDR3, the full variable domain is GAGVSQSPRYKVAKRGQDVALRCDPISGHVSLFWYQQALGQGPEFLTYFQNEAQLDKSGLPSDRFFAERPEGSVSTLKIQRTQQEDSAVYLCASSLAGTNYGHTFGSGTRLTVV.

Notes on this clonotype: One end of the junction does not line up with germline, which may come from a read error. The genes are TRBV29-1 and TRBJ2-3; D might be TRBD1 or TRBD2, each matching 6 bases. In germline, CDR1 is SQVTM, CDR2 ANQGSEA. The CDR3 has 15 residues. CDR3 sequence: CSTQQGLLSTDTQYF. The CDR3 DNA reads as TGCAGCACGCAACAGGGACTCCTTAGCACAGATACTCAGTATTTT.

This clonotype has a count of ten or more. The chain's CDR3 is CASSSRTSGSTDTQYF. Written as DNA, the CDR3 is TGTGCCAGCAGCTCGCGGACTAGCGGTAGCACAGATACGCAGTATTTT. The chain is built from TRBV5-4 and TRBJ2-3, with 10 bases fitting TRBD2. There are 16 residues in the CDR3. CDR1 is SGHNT and CDR2 is YYREEE in the germline V gene (reference sequence). The V and J ends lost 3 bases and 0 bases, in that order; junction bases with no gene match: 4.

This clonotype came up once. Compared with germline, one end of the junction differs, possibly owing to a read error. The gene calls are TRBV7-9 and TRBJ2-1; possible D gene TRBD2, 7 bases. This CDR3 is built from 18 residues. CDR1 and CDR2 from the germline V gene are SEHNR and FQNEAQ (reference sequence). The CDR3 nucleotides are TGTGCCAGCACCTTACGCCCCTCGCAGGGGAGGGGAGCCAATGAGCAGCTCTTC. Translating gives CASTLRPSQGRGANEQLF.

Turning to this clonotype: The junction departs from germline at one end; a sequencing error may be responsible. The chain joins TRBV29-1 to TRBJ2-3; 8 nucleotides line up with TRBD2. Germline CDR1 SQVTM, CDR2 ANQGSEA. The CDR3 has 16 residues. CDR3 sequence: CSLEDQSGSSADTQYF. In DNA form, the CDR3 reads TGCAGCCTTGAAGATCAGAGCGGGAGTAGTGCAGATACGCAGTATTTT.

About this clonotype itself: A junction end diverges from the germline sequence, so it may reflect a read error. DNA for the CDR3: TGTGCCAGTGGCCGAATGGGGGGACAGGGGTTCGGCACTGAACCTTTCTTT. It encodes CASGRMGGQGFGTEPFF. This chain uses TRBV11-2 with TRBJ1-1; 10 bases are shared with TRBD1. In germline, CDR1 is SGHAT, CDR2 FQNNGV. This CDR3 spans 17 amino acids.

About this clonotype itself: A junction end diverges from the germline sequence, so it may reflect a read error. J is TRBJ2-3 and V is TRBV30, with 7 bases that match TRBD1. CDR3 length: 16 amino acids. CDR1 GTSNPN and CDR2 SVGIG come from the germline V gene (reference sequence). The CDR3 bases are TGTGCCGGAAAGGGGAACAGGGGCCCAAGCACAAATACGCAGTATTTT. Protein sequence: CAGKGNRGPSTNTQYF.

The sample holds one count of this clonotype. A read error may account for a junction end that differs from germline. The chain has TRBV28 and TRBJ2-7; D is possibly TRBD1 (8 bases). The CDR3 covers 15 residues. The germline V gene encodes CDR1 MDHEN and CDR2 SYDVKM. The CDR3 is CASRGGDRSSYEQNF. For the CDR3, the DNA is TGTGCCAGCAGGGGGGGGGACAGGAGCTCCTACGAGCAGAATTTC.

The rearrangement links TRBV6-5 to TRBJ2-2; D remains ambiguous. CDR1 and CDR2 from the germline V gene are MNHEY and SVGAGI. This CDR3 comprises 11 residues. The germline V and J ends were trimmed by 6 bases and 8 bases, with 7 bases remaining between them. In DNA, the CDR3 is TGTGCCAGCAGCCCCCGGGGGGAGCTGTTTTTT. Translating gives CASSPRGELFF.

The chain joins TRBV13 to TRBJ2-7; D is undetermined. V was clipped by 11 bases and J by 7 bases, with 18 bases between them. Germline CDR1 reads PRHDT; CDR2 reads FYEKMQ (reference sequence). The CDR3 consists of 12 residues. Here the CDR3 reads CAGIMLKNEQYF. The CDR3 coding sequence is TGTGCCGGCATCATGCTGAAGAATGAGCAGTACTTC.

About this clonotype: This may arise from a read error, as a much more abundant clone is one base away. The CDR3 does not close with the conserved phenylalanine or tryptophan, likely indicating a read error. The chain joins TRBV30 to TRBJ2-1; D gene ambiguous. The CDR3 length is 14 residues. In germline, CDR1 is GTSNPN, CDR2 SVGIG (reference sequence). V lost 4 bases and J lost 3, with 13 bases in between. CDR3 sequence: CAWTPDPFYNEQFL. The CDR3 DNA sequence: TGTGCCTGGACTCCGGACCCGTTCTACAATGAGCAGTTCTTG.

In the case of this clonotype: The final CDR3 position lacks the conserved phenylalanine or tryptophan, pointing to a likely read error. For the CDR3, the DNA is TGTGCCAGCAGCTTAGAGACGACGCTATCGAATCAGCCCCAGCATTCT. It translates to CASSLETTLSNQPQHS. V and J are TRBV11-2 and TRBJ1-5; D not resolved. The V gene lost 0 bases and the J gene lost 4 bases, with 13 bases spanning the gap. Germline CDR1 reads SGHAT; CDR2 reads FQNNGV. The CDR3 contains 16 residues.

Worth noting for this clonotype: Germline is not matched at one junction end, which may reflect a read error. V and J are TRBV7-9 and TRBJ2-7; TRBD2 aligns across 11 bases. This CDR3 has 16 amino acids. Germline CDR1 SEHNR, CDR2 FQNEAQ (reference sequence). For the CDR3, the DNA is TGTGCCAGCAGCGGGGGACTAGCGGTTACCTTCTACGATCAGTACTTC. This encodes CASSGGLAVTFYDQYF.